These 31 T cell receptor beta chains originate from one sample sequenced in a study of OX40 agonist ivuxolimab in advanced cancers. Library method: the immunoSEQ multiplex PCR assay. Not all clones reach the TCRdb copy of this immuneACCESS table, which keeps in-frame sequences only. Checked studies attribute under half of the gap to unresolved V genes and leave the rest unexplained. Present in this sample are over 90,000 clones, 80% to 90% of which were seen just once. The leading ten clones occupy roughly 2.1% of the sample. Sequencing was performed on CD4+ or CD8+ T cells sorted from blood, taken in a trial of the OX40 agonist ivuxolimab. These receptors were collected from an adult with an advanced solid tumor such as melanoma, head and neck, liver or kidney cancer.

This clone was counted a few times. The chain links TRBV6-6 to TRBJ1-2, with TRBD1 identical over 8 bases. From germline, CDR1 is MNHNY and CDR2 SVGAGI (reference sequence). The CDR3 contains 13 residues. Trimming removed 6 bases from V and 2 bases from J; junction bases left unmatched: 2. The CDR3 DNA follows: TGTGCCAGCAGATGGACAGGGAACTATGGCTACACCTTC. Residues: CASRWTGNYGYTF.

V is TRBV6-6 and J is TRBJ2-4; tentative D call: TRBD2 (5 bases). V was clipped by 5 bases and J by 7 bases, with 12 bases between them. CDR1 and CDR2 (germline): MNHNY, SVGAGI (reference sequence). This CDR3 has 13 residues. CDR3 sequence: CASSNGIGNIQYF. The CDR3 DNA reads as TGTGCCAGCAGTAACGGGATCGGCAACATTCAGTACTTC.

Sample share makes this clone medium-sized. The V call is TRBV2, the J call TRBJ2-7, with 7 bases lining up with TRBD1. Per the germline V gene, CDR1 is SNHLY and CDR2 is FYNNEI. V was pared by 6 bases and J by 0 bases, with 2 bases of the junction left unmatched. The CDR3 runs to 13 residues. CDR3 sequence reads: CASSGQVSYEQYF. As DNA, the CDR3 is TGTGCCAGCAGCGGACAGGTCTCCTACGAGCAGTACTTC.

The rearrangement uses TRBV6-6 and TRBJ1-3; no reliable D call. Germline V gives CDR1 MNHNY, CDR2 SVGAGI (reference sequence). This CDR3 spans 16 amino acids. The V and J ends lost 2 bases and 0 bases respectively, with 11 bases between them. Written as DNA, the CDR3 is TGTGCCAGCAGTTACGGATCTCGACTCTCTGGAAACACCATATATTTT. Translating it yields CASSYGSRLSGNTIYF.

The CDR3 region is CASSMRQAGTEAFF. The DNA of the CDR3 is TGTGCCAGTAGTATGAGACAGGCGGGGACTGAAGCTTTCTTT. The V and J genes are TRBV19 and TRBJ1-1, with D perhaps TRBD1 (6 bases). V was cut by 3 bases and J by 5 bases, with 13 bases left in between. CDR1 is LNHDA and CDR2 is SQIVND in the germline V gene (reference sequence). The CDR3 sequence is 14 residues long.

J is TRBJ2-3 and V is TRBV30; TRBD2 aligns across 7 bases. The CDR3 sequence is 15 residues long. V gave up 3 bases and J gave up 6 bases; unmatched junction bases: 12. The V gene's germline CDR1 is GTSNPN and CDR2 SVGIG (reference sequence). CDR3 bases: TGTGCCTGGAGCCCCTCTGGCGGGAGTTGGGATACGCAGTATTTT. Its protein is CAWSPSGGSWDTQYF.

The chain links TRBV7-9 to TRBJ2-5; tentatively, D is TRBD1 (6 bases). The CDR3 has 13 amino acids. V was cut by 4 bases and J by 5 bases, with 11 bases left in between. The V gene's germline CDR1 is SEHNR and CDR2 FQNEAQ (reference sequence). CDR3 in DNA: TGTGCCAGCAGCTCAGGGGTGGGGGAGACCCAGTACTTC. Residues: CASSSGVGETQYF.

This chain joins TRBV7-6 and TRBJ1-3; TRBD1 is a possible D gene (5 bases). This CDR3 has 16 amino acids. Trimming shortened V by 4 bases and J by 0 bases, and 13 bases separated the two germline ends. CDR1 and CDR2 from the germline V gene are SGHVS and FNYEAQ. CDR3 sequence reads: CASSSSQALSGNTIYF. CDR3 DNA: TGTGCCAGCAGCTCTTCACAGGCCCTCTCTGGAAACACCATATATTTT.

The rearrangement uses TRBV10-3 and TRBJ2-7, with D possibly TRBD1 on 5 matching bases. Trimming left V 3 bases short and J 0 bases short, with 12 bases between. CDR1 and CDR2 from the germline V gene are ENHRY and SYGVKD. This CDR3 has 15 residues. This CDR3 is CAISDGVDSSYEQYF. DNA of the CDR3: TGTGCCATCAGTGATGGGGTCGACAGCTCCTACGAGCAGTACTTC.

The gene calls are TRBV4-1 and TRBJ2-2; possibly TRBD1 for D (6 bases). The V end was cut by 5 bases, the J end by 1 base, with 11 bases between. The CDR3 loop spans 15 amino acids. Germline V CDR1 and CDR2: MGHRA, YSYEKL. CDR3 sequence (DNA): TGCGCCAGCAGCGTCGGACAGCAGAACACCGGGGAGCTGTTTTTT. Translation gives CASSVGQQNTGELFF.

The chain recombines TRBV2 with TRBJ2-1; perhaps TRBD2 as D (6 bases). V lost 6 bases and J lost 14, with 17 bases in between. This CDR3 comprises 12 residues. Germline assignment: CDR1 SNHLY and CDR2 FYNNEI. The CDR3 sequence: CASSAVAGSKFF. The CDR3 DNA reads as TGTGCCAGCAGCGCCGTCGCCGGGAGTAAGTTCTTC. Looking up the rest from reference TRBV2 and TRBJ2-1 gives the full variable domain: EPEVTQTPSHQVTQMGQEVILRCVPISNHLYFYWYRQILGQKVEFLVSFYNNEISEKSEIFDDQFSVERPDGSNFTLKIRSTKLEDSAMYFCASSAVAGSKFFGPGTRLTVL.

J is TRBJ2-2 and V is TRBV19; 8 nucleotides line up with TRBD1. V lost 8 bases, J lost 2 bases, and 7 bases stayed unmatched. Germline loops: CDR1 LNHDA, CDR2 SQIVND (reference sequence). The CDR3 is made up of 15 amino acids. The CDR3 nucleotides read TGTGCCAGTGGGACCGGGACAGGCAACACCGGGGAGCTGTTTTTT. Protein: CASGTGTGNTGELFF.

The chain couples TRBV19 to TRBJ2-1; 8 positions agree with TRBD2. The germline V gene encodes CDR1 LNHDA and CDR2 SQIVND (reference sequence). J gave up 4 bases and V 9 bases, and 11 bases lay outside the gene matches. The CDR3 runs 15 residues. DNA of the CDR3: TGTGCCAGCGCAGGGTACCGGGAGGGTTACAATGAGCAGTTCTTC. It specifies CASAGYREGYNEQFF.

This chain links TRBV11-2 with TRBJ2-3; the match to TRBD2 covers 7 bases. This CDR3 has 16 amino acids. Losses at the gene ends were 1 base for V and 0 bases for J; bases not matched to a gene: 4. Looked up from germline, CDR1 is SGHAT and CDR2 is FQNNGV. Here the CDR3 reads CASSLGGSASTDTQYF. In nucleotides, the CDR3 is TGTGCCAGCAGCTTAGGCGGGAGTGCTAGCACAGATACGCAGTATTTT.

The J gene is TRBJ2-2, the V gene TRBV21-1; TRBD2 is taken as the D call from the table, unchecked against the DNA. TRBV21-1 has pseudogene status. This CDR3 has 17 amino acids. CDR3 in amino acids: CASSKRTSGENTGELFF. CDR3 in DNA: TGTGCCAGCAGCAAAAGGACTAGCGGAGAGAACACCGGGGAGCTGTTTTTT.

J is TRBJ2-7 and V is TRBV4-1; D may be TRBD2 (7 bases). Trimming cost V 0 bases and J 0 bases, with 24 bases left between them. Germline CDR1 is MGHRA and CDR2 is YSYEKL. CDR3 size: 20 residues. CDR3 DNA: TGCGCCAGCAGCCAAGATTCCGCGGTTGGGGGGCGGACTAGCTCCTACGAGCAGTACTTC. Its protein product is CASSQDSAVGGRTSSYEQYF.

In nucleotides, the CDR3 is TGTGCCAGCAGCCAAGATTGGGCCGCGGAGACCCAGTACTTC. As protein: CASSQDWAAETQYF. The V gene is TRBV4-2, the J gene TRBJ2-5; D is ambiguous. Germline lookup yields CDR1 LGHNA and CDR2 YNFKEQ. The length of the CDR3 is 14 residues. The V end lost 0 bases, the J end lost 5 bases, and 10 bases lay between the germline ends.

The chain uses TRBV18 and TRBJ2-5; D possibly corresponds to TRBD2 (6 bases). V gave up 3 bases and J gave up 2 bases, with 13 bases separating them. Germline assignment: CDR1 KGHSH and CDR2 LQKENI. The CDR3 is 15 residues long. The CDR3 DNA sequence: TGTGCCAGCTCACCTTTAGTTGCGGGGCAAGAGACCCAGTACTTC. Translation: CASSPLVAGQETQYF.

V usage is TRBV29-1 and J usage is TRBJ2-3, with D uncertain. Trimming left V 1 base short and J 4 bases short, with 15 bases between. The germline V gene has CDR1 SQVTM and CDR2 ANQGSEA. This CDR3 comprises 15 residues. This CDR3 reads CSVEGHHDFSDTQYF. The DNA for the CDR3 is TGCAGCGTTGAAGGACACCACGATTTTTCAGATACGCAGTATTTT.

This sequence joins TRBV28 and TRBJ1-1; D gene uncertain. There are 14 residues in the CDR3. Germline values: CDR1 MDHEN, CDR2 SYDVKM. V gave up 4 bases and J gave up 1 base, with 10 bases separating them. The CDR3 spells CASSSDGENTEAFF. The DNA of the CDR3 is TGTGCCAGCAGTTCCGACGGGGAGAACACTGAAGCTTTCTTT.

V usage is TRBV10-3 and J usage is TRBJ1-1, with 9 bases matching TRBD1. Germline trimming cut 10 bases from V and 5 bases from J; bases unmatched to any gene: 11. Germline-derived CDR1 and CDR2 are ENHRY and SYGVKD. The CDR3 contains 14 residues. For the CDR3, the DNA is TGTGCCACTAGCGAAACAGGGGGCGGGACTGAAGCTTTCTTT. As protein: CATSETGGGTEAFF.

V and J are TRBV6-1 and TRBJ2-7; no definite D call. V lost 2 bases and J 0 bases, leaving 11 bases between the germline ends. The CDR3 is 15 residues long. In germline, CDR1 is MNHNS, CDR2 SASEGT. The CDR3 reads CASSERTVSSYEQYF. As DNA, the CDR3 is TGTGCCAGCAGTGAAAGGACGGTGAGCTCCTACGAGCAGTACTTC.

The rearrangement uses TRBV28 and TRBJ2-4; D unresolved. This CDR3 is 14 amino acids long. The germline V and J ends were trimmed by 1 base and 0 bases, with 4 bases remaining between them. CDR1 and CDR2 from the germline V gene are MDHEN and SYDVKM. CDR3 sequence reads: CASSLSLAKNIQYF. DNA for the CDR3: TGTGCCAGCAGTTTATCTCTAGCCAAAAACATTCAGTACTTC.

The rearrangement links TRBV18 to TRBJ1-1; the D is unclear. Germline CDR1 KGHSH, CDR2 LQKENI. The germline V and J ends were trimmed by 4 bases and 5 bases, with 17 bases remaining between them. CDR3 length: 15 amino acids. As DNA, the CDR3 is TGTGCCAGCTCACTCCGTTCCTTGAAGGGAACTGAAGCTTTCTTT. It translates to CASSLRSLKGTEAFF. Drawing the rest from reference TRBV18 and TRBJ1-1, the complete variable domain is NAGVMQNPRHLVRRRGQEARLRCSPMKGHSHVYWYRQLPEEGLKFMVYLQKENIIDESGMPKERFSAEFPKEGPSILRIQQVVRGDSAAYFCASSLRSLKGTEAFFGQGTRLTVV.

The genes are TRBV9 and TRBJ1-4, with D hard to call. This CDR3 comprises 14 residues. The germline CDR1 and CDR2 sequences are SGDLS and YYNGEE. The V end was cut by 0 bases, the J end by 0 bases, with 3 bases between. This CDR3 is CASSVAATNEKLFF. The CDR3 DNA is TGTGCCAGCAGCGTAGCTGCAACTAATGAAAAACTGTTTTTT.

The chain has TRBV29-1 and TRBJ2-1, with D tentatively TRBD1 or TRBD2 (5 bases each). Trimming removed 7 bases at V and 7 bases at J, with 14 bases between. This CDR3 region has 12 residues. Per the germline V gene, CDR1 is SQVTM and CDR2 is ANQGSEA. The CDR3 protein is CSADRDPNEQFF. For the CDR3, the DNA is TGCAGCGCCGACCGGGACCCAAATGAGCAGTTCTTC.

The rearrangement links TRBV5-6 to TRBJ2-3, with 14 bases aligning to TRBD2. This CDR3 contains 16 residues. Germline V CDR1 and CDR2: SGHDT, YYEEEE. The J segment lost 3 bases and the V segment lost 4 bases, leaving 4 bases of the junction unmatched. As DNA, the CDR3 is TGTGCCAGCAGCATAAGGACTAGCGGGAGGACAGATACGCAGTATTTT. This codes for CASSIRTSGRTDTQYF.

V gene TRBV6-5 combines with J gene TRBJ2-7; 8 nucleotides align to TRBD1. This CDR3 contains 16 residues. The germline V gene has CDR1 MNHEY and CDR2 SVGAGI. The junction had 9 bases not matched to a gene; V was cut back by 0 bases and J by 5 bases. CDR3 sequence reads: CASSYSSGQGADEQYF. The DNA of the CDR3 is TGTGCCAGCAGTTACTCGTCTGGGCAGGGGGCCGACGAGCAGTACTTC.

The chain joins TRBV10-1 to TRBJ2-3; 8 positions agree with TRBD1. The germline gives CDR1 WNHNN, CDR2 SYGVQD (reference sequence). Losses at the gene ends were 0 bases for V and 2 bases for J; bases not matched to a gene: 1. The CDR3 sequence is 15 residues long. The CDR3 bases are TGCGCCAGCAGTGAGTCGCAGGGGGCCACAGATACGCAGTATTTT. Translation: CASSESQGATDTQYF.

This clone was seen more than once but under ten times. The chain joins TRBV14 to TRBJ2-7; D unresolved. V was cut by 2 bases and J by 7 bases, with 12 bases left in between. Germline assignment: CDR1 SGHDN and CDR2 FVKESK. The CDR3 covers 13 residues. CDR3 nucleotide sequence: TGTGCCAGCAGCCAACTTGCCTTATCGGAGCAGTACTTC. Translation gives CASSQLALSEQYF.

V usage is TRBV6-1 and J usage is TRBJ2-6; TRBD1 matches 7 bases. J gave up 4 bases and V 8 bases, and 5 bases lay outside the gene matches. The CDR3 spans 14 residues. Germline V gives CDR1 MNHNS, CDR2 SASEGT. CDR3 amino acids: CASETGSGANVLTF. The CDR3 coding sequence is TGTGCCAGCGAGACAGGGAGCGGGGCCAACGTCCTGACTTTC.